The rows below give T cell receptor beta chains drawn from one sample of a study of control samples from healthy donors and cancer patients. Profiling relied on immunoSEQ multiplex PCR, and the TCRdb table lists in-frame clones only, not all of them. This sample has over 85,000 clones, with around 89% found just once. Source material: PBMCs. These receptors originate from a woman in her sixties or seventies with lung cancer. CDR3s include the opening cysteine and the closing phenylalanine or tryptophan. A D gene is named only where the DNA matches it firmly. Some rows mark clone size as missing; the rest say once, few, many or name a class of expanded clone.

size	V	D	J	CDR3	DNA
.	TRBV24-1	TRBD1	TRBJ1-4	CATSPGQGNEKLFF	TGTGCCACCAGTCCGGGACAGGGTAATGAAAAACTGTTTTTT
.	TRBV19	.	TRBJ2-1	CASSIGVPSSYNEQFF	TGTGCCAGTAGTATAGGAGTTCCAAGCTCCTACAATGAGCAGTTCTTC
.	TRBV24-1	TRBD2	TRBJ2-4	CATSTSGSHIQYF	TGTGCCACCAGTACTAGCGGGAGCCACATTCAGTACTTC
.	TRBV5-1	.	TRBJ2-3	CASSWGASASTDTQYF	TGCGCCAGCAGCTGGGGCGCTAGCGCTAGCACAGATACGCAGTATTTT
.	TRBV27	TRBD1	TRBJ1-1	CASSKGQGEAEAFF	TGTGCCAGCAGTAAGGGACAGGGGGAGGCTGAAGCTTTCTTT
.	TRBV7-9	TRBD1	TRBJ1-3	CASSSTFPGTGDSGNTIYF	TGTGCCAGCAGCTCAACTTTTCCTGGGACAGGGGACTCTGGAAACACCATATATTTT
once	TRBV5-6	TRBD1	TRBJ2-7	CASSPPRGGAEQYF	TGTGCCAGCAGCCCCCCTCGAGGGGGCGCCGAGCAGTACTTC
once	TRBV23-1	TRBD1	TRBJ1-1	CASGVRDRVYRVSGNTEAFF	TGCGCCAGCGGTGTCCGGGACAGGGTTTATCGGGTAAGTGGGAACACTGAAGCTTTCTTT
many	TRBV3-1/TRBV3-2	TRBD1	TRBJ1-3	CASSQAGQGGRNTIYF	TGTGCCAGCAGCCAAGCAGGACAGGGGGGAAGAAACACCATATATTTT
.	TRBV9	TRBD1	TRBJ2-3	CASSAGKGTVADTQYF	TGTGCCAGCAGCGCCGGAAAGGGGACAGTGGCAGATACGCAGTATTTT
.	TRBV5-1	.	TRBJ1-2	CASSLVTQGSYGYTF	TGCGCCAGCAGCTTGGTAACACAGGGCTCCTATGGCTACACCTTC
.	TRBV29-1	.	TRBJ1-1	CSASTVSRGAFF	TGCAGCGCTTCGACAGTCTCCCGAGGGGCTTTCTTT
.	TRBV5-6	.	TRBJ1-1	CASSSTAREAFF	TGTGCCAGCAGCTCGACAGCCAGAGAAGCTTTCTTT
.	TRBV29-1	.	TRBJ2-7	CSVEERYEQYF	TGCAGCGTTGAAGAAAGATACGAGCAGTACTTC
few	TRBV5-1	TRBD1	TRBJ1-5	CASSVATGSNQPQHF	TGCGCCAGCAGCGTCGCGACAGGGTCTAATCAGCCCCAGCATTTT
.	TRBV30	TRBD1	TRBJ2-7	CAWTPGGIGYEQYF	TGTGCCTGGACCCCAGGGGGTATCGGCTACGAGCAGTACTTC
.	TRBV7-2	.	TRBJ2-5	CASSLALAQETQYF	TGTGCCAGCAGCTTAGCCCTAGCGCAGGAGACCCAGTACTTC
.	TRBV2	.	TRBJ1-5	CASSTGDNSNQPQHF	TGTGCCAGCAGTACGGGAGATAATAGCAATCAGCCCCAGCATTTT
.	TRBV9	TRBD1	TRBJ2-7	CASSVAAGGPYEQYF	TGTGCCAGCAGCGTTGCCGCAGGGGGCCCCTACGAGCAGTACTTC
.	TRBV27	TRBD2	TRBJ2-5	CAPGSSGRWEETQYF	TGTGCCCCAGGGAGTAGCGGGAGATGGGAAGAGACCCAGTACTTC
.	TRBV4-1	.	TRBJ1-4	CASSPLPGSISYNEKLFF	TGCGCCAGCAGCCCCTTGCCAGGGTCAATCAGTTATAATGAAAAACTGTTTTTT
.	TRBV19	TRBD1	TRBJ1-6	CASRTVQGGSPLHF	TGTGCCAGTAGGACTGTGCAGGGGGGTTCACCCCTCCACTTT
.	TRBV3-1/TRBV3-2	TRBD1	TRBJ2-1	CASSPGQVNSYNEQFF	TGTGCCAGCAGCCCGGGACAGGTGAACTCCTACAATGAGCAGTTCTTC
.	TRBV19	TRBD1	TRBJ1-1	CASSVPGQGSGRAFF	TGTGCCAGTAGCGTTCCGGGACAGGGGAGTGGAAGGGCTTTCTTT
.	TRBV5-5	TRBD2	TRBJ2-2	CASSAGTSGAAWSGELFF	TGTGCCAGCAGCGCCGGGACTAGCGGCGCTGCTTGGTCCGGGGAGCTGTTTTTT
.	TRBV25-1	TRBD1	TRBJ1-5	CASSEQGTGSNQPQHF	TGTGCCAGCAGTGAACAAGGGACAGGTAGCAATCAGCCCCAGCATTTT
once	TRBV5-1	.	TRBJ2-3	CASSSDRPDTQYF	TGCGCCAGCAGTTCGGACAGACCAGATACGCAGTATTTT
few	TRBV7-9	.	TRBJ2-7	CASTLSGAYEQYF	TGTGCCAGCACCCTATCAGGGGCCTACGAGCAGTACTTC
.	TRBV18	.	TRBJ2-7	CASSPRGSLSYEQYF	TGTGCCAGCTCACCACGTGGAAGCCTCTCCTACGAGCAGTACTTC
.	TRBV7-9	TRBD2	TRBJ2-7	CASSPGLAGVSYEQYF	TGTGCCAGCAGCCCGGGACTAGCGGGGGTCTCCTACGAGCAGTACTTC
.	TRBV18	.	TRBJ2-7	CASSPPQGYEQYF	TGTGCCAGCTCACCACCGCAGGGCTACGAGCAGTACTTC
.	TRBV12-3/TRBV12-4	.	TRBJ2-7	CASSLGTDEQYF	TGTGCCAGCAGTTTAGGGACAGACGAGCAGTACTTC
.	TRBV10-2	.	TRBJ1-5	CASSESGRNQPQHF	TGCGCCAGCAGTGAGTCGGGTCGCAATCAGCCCCAGCATTTT
.	TRBV11-3	TRBD2	TRBJ2-3	CASSPSGGGTDTQYF	TGTGCCAGCAGCCCATCCGGCGGGGGAACAGATACGCAGTATTTT
.	TRBV5-1	.	TRBJ2-5	CASSLGGGPQETQYF	TGCGCCAGCAGCTTGGGAGGGGGTCCACAAGAGACCCAGTACTTC
.	TRBV20-1	TRBD2	TRBJ2-7	CSASWALAESYEQYF	TGCAGTGCTAGTTGGGCGCTAGCGGAATCCTACGAGCAGTACTTC
.	TRBV2	TRBD1	TRBJ1-2	CASSVDRARGNGYTF	TGTGCCAGCAGTGTTGACAGGGCGAGAGGAAACGGCTACACCTTC
.	TRBV29-1	.	TRBJ2-3	CSVVAADTQYF	TGCAGCGTTGTAGCGGCAGATACGCAGTATTTT
.	TRBV30	TRBD1	TRBJ1-2	CAWARQGFYGYTF	TGTGCCTGGGCCAGACAGGGGTTCTATGGCTACACCTTC
few	TRBV19	.	TRBJ1-4	CASSPRGGATNEKLFF	TGTGCCAGTAGTCCCCGCGGGGGGGCAACTAATGAAAAACTGTTTTTT
.	TRBV7-2	TRBD1	TRBJ1-1	CASSLVQGAQYTEAFF	TGTGCCAGCAGCTTAGTACAGGGGGCGCAGTACACTGAAGCTTTCTTT
.	TRBV28	TRBD1	TRBJ1-5	CASSPGGNQPQHF	TGTGCCAGCAGTCCAGGGGGGAATCAGCCCCAGCATTTT
once	TRBV6-2/TRBV6-3	.	TRBJ1-2	CASSYGTGYTF	TGTGCCAGCAGTTACGGGACTGGCTACACCTTC
few	TRBV7-2	.	TRBJ2-2	CASSEPPNTGELFF	TGTGCCAGCAGCGAACCCCCGAACACCGGGGAGCTGTTTTTT
.	TRBV3-1/TRBV3-2	TRBD1	TRBJ1-4	CASSRRQGTNEKLFF	TGTGCCAGCAGCCGCCGACAGGGTACTAATGAAAAACTGTTTTTT
few	TRBV6-2/TRBV6-3	.	TRBJ2-5	CASSYSGRVWGETQYF	TGTGCCAGCAGTTACTCTGGACGGGTCTGGGGGGAGACCCAGTACTTC
.	TRBV6-5	.	TRBJ2-2	CASRPQGSTGELFF	TGTGCCAGCAGACCCCAGGGGAGCACCGGGGAGCTGTTTTTT
.	TRBV6-4	.	TRBJ2-3	CASSDRGPDTQYF	TGTGCCAGCAGTGACAGGGGCCCAGATACGCAGTATTTT
.	TRBV4-2	TRBD1	TRBJ1-3	CASSQFHGTENTIYF	TGTGCCAGCAGCCAATTCCACGGGACAGAAAACACCATATATTTT
.	TRBV28	TRBD1	TRBJ1-1	CASSPTGGAWGTEAFF	TGTGCCAGCAGTCCCACAGGGGGCGCGTGGGGCACTGAAGCTTTCTTT
.	TRBV5-1	TRBD2	TRBJ2-1	CASSPGLVGNEQFF	TGCGCCAGCAGCCCGGGACTAGTAGGCAATGAGCAGTTCTTC
.	TRBV5-1	TRBD1	TRBJ1-4	CASSWTGTGSEKLFF	TGCGCCAGCAGCTGGACCGGGACAGGTTCTGAAAAACTGTTTTTT
.	TRBV3-1/TRBV3-2	TRBD2	TRBJ2-1	CASLAGGPHNEQFF	TGTGCCAGCCTAGCGGGGGGGCCCCACAATGAGCAGTTCTTC